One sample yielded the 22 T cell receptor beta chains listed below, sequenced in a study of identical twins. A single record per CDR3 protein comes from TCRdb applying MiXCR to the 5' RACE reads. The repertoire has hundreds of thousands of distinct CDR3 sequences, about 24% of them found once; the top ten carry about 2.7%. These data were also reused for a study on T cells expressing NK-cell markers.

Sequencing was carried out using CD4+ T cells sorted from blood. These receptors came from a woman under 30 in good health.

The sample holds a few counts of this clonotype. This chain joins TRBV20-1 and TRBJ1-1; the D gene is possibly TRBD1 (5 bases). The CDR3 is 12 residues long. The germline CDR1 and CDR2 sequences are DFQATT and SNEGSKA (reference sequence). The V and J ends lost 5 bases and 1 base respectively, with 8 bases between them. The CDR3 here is CSAEGRNTEAFF. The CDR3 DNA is TGCAGTGCTGAGGGGCGGAACACTGAAGCTTTCTTT.

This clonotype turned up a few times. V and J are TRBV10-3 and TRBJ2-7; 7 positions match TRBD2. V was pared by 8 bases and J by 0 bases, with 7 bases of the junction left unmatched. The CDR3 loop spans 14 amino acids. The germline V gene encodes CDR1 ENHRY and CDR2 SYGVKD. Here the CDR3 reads CAIRLAEPSYEQYF. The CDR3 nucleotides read TGTGCCATCCGCCTAGCGGAGCCCTCCTACGAGCAGTACTTC.

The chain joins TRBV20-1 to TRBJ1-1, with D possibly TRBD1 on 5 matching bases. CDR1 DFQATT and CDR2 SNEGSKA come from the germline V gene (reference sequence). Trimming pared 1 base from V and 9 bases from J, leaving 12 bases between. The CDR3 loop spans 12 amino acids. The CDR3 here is CSARATGEKAFF. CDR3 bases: TGCAGTGCTAGAGCCACGGGGGAGAAAGCTTTCTTT.

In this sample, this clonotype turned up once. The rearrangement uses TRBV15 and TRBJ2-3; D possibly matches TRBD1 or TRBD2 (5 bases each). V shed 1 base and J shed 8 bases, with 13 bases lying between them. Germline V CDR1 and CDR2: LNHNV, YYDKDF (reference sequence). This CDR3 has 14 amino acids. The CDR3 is CATSRGGSGPTQYF. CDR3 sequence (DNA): TGTGCCACCAGCAGAGGGGGTTCGGGGCCTACGCAGTATTTT.

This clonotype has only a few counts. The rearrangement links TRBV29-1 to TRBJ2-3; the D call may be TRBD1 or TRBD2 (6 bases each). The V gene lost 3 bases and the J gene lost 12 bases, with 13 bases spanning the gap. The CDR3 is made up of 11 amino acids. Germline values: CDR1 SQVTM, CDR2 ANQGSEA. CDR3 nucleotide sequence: TGCAGCGTTGACTCGGGGGCTGCACAGTATTTT. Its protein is CSVDSGAAQYF.

The CDR3 loop reads CAWSINSGLSFYEQYF. CDR3 coding DNA: TGTGCCTGGAGTATAAACTCCGGACTCTCCTTCTACGAGCAGTACTTC. The chain links TRBV30 to TRBJ2-7; TRBD2 is a possible D gene (5 bases). Trimming took off 2 bases at V and 3 bases at J, with 20 bases between the two ends. The germline V gene has CDR1 GTSNPN and CDR2 SVGIG (reference sequence). The CDR3 is made up of 16 amino acids.

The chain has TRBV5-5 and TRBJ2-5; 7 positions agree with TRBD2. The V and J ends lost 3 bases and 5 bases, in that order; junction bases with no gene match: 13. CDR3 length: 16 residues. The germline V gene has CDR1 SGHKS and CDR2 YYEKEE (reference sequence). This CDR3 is CASSSIGLGPRETQYF. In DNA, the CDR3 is TGTGCCAGCAGCTCGATCGGACTAGGACCTAGGGAGACCCAGTACTTC.

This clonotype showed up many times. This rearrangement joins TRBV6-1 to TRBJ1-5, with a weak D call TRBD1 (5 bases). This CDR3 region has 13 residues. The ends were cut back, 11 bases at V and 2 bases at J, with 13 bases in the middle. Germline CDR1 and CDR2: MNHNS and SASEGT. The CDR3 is CASRVFGNQPQHF. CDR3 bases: TGTGCCTCCAGGGTATTCGGCAATCAGCCCCAGCATTTT.

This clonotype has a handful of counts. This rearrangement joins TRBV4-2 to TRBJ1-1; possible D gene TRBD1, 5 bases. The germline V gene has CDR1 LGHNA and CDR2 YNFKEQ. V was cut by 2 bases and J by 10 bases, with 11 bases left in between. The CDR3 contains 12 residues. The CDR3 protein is CASSQQGLGAFF. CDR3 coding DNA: TGTGCCAGCAGCCAACAGGGTCTGGGAGCTTTCTTT.

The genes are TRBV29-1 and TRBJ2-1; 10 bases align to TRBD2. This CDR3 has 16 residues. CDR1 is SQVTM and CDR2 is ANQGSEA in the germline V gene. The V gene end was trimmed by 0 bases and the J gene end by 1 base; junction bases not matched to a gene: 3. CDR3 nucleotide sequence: TGCAGCGTTGAAGAAGGACTAGCGGAGTCCTACAATGAGCAGTTCTTC. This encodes CSVEEGLAESYNEQFF.

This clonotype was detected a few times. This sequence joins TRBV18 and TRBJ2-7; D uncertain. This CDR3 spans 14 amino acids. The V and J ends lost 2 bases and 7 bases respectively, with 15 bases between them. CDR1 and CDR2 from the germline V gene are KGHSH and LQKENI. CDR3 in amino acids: CASSPWVFDGEQYF. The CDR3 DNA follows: TGTGCCAGCTCACCATGGGTCTTCGACGGGGAGCAGTACTTC.

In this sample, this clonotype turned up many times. CDR3 loop: CASSSRGLARSNQPQHF. In DNA, the CDR3 is TGCGCCAGCAGCTCTCGCGGGCTGGCGAGAAGCAATCAGCCCCAGCATTTT. The chain employs TRBV5-1 and TRBJ1-5; D unresolved. Germline V gene data show CDR1 as SGHRS and CDR2 as YFSETQ. Trimming stripped 3 bases from V and 1 base from J, with 17 bases between. The CDR3 totals 17 residues.

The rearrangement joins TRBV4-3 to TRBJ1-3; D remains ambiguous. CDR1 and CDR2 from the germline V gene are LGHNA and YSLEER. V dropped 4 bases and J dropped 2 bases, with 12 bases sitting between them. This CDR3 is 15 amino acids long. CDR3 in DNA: TGCGCCAGCAGCCTCGACTTAGTTGCTGGAAACACCATATATTTT. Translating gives CASSLDLVAGNTIYF.

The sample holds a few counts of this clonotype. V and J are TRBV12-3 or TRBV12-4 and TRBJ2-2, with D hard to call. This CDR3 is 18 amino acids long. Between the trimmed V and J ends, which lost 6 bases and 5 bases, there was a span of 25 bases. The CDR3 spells CASRFRRGSEVSTGELFF. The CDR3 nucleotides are TGTGCCAGCAGGTTCCGCCGAGGCAGCGAGGTTTCAACCGGGGAGCTGTTTTTT.

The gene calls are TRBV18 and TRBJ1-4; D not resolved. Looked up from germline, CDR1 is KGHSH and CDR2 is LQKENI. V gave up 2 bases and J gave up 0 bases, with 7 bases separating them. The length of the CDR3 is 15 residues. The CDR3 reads CASSPEIATNEKLFF. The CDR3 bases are TGTGCCAGCTCACCAGAAATTGCAACTAATGAAAAACTGTTTTTT.

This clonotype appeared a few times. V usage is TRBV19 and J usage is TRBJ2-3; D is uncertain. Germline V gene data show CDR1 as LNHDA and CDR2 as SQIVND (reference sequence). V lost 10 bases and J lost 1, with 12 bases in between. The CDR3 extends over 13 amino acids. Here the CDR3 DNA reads TGTGCCACCAACGAACTCGGCACAGATACGCAGTATTTT. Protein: CATNELGTDTQYF.

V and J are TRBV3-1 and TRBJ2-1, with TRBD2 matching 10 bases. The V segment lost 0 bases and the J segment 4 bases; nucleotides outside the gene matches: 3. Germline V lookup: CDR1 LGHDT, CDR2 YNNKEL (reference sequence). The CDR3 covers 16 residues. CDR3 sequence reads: CASSQDVAGGYNEQFF. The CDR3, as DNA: TGTGCCAGCAGCCAAGATGTAGCGGGGGGTTACAATGAGCAGTTCTTC.

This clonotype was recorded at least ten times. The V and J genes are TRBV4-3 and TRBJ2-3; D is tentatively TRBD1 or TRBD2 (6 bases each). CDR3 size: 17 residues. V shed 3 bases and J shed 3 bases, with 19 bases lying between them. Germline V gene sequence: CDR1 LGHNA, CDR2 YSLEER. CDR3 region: CASSQDYRVRETDTQYF. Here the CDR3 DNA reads TGCGCCAGCAGCCAGGACTACAGGGTGCGGGAAACAGATACGCAGTATTTT.

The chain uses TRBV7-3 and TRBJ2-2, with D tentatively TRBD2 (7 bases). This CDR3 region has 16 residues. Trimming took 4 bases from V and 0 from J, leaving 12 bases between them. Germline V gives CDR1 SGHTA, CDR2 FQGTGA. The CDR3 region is CASSWGGGSNTGELFF. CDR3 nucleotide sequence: TGTGCCAGCAGCTGGGGAGGGGGATCGAACACCGGGGAGCTGTTTTTT. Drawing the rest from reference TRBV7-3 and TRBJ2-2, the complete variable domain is GAGVSQTPSNKVTEKGKYVELRCDPISGHTALYWYRQSLGQGPEFLIYFQGTGAADDSGLPNDRFFAVRPEGSVSTLKIQRTERGDSAVYLCASSWGGGSNTGELFFGEGSRLTVL.

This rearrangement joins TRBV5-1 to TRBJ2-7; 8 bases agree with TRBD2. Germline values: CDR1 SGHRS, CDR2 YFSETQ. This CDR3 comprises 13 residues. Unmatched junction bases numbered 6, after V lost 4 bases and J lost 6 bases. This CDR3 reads CASSTGTRGEQYF. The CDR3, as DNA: TGCGCCAGCAGCACGGGGACTAGAGGCGAGCAGTACTTC. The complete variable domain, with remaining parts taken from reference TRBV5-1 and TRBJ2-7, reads KAGVTQTPRYLIKTRGQQVTLSCSPISGHRSVSWYQQTPGQGLQFLFEYFSETQRNKGNFPGRFSGRQFSNSRSEMNVSTLELGDSALYLCASSTGTRGEQYFGPGTRLTVT.

The CDR3 bases are TGTGCCAGCAGTGTCCGTGGGGCCAACGTCCTGACTTTC. Protein product: CASSVRGANVLTF. The chain has TRBV6-2 or TRBV6-3 and TRBJ2-6; D is uncertain. There are 13 residues in the CDR3. CDR1 is MNHEY, CDR2 SVGEGT, per germline. Trimming shortened V by 5 bases and J by 3 bases, and 5 bases separated the two germline ends.

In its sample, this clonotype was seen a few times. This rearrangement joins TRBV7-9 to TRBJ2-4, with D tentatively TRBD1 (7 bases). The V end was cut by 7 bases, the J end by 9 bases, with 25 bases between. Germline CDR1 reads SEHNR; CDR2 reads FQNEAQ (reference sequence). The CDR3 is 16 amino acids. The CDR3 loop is CASNPGGGSNSIIQYF. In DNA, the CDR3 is TGTGCCAGCAACCCAGGAGGGGGCTCCAATAGTATCATTCAGTACTTC.